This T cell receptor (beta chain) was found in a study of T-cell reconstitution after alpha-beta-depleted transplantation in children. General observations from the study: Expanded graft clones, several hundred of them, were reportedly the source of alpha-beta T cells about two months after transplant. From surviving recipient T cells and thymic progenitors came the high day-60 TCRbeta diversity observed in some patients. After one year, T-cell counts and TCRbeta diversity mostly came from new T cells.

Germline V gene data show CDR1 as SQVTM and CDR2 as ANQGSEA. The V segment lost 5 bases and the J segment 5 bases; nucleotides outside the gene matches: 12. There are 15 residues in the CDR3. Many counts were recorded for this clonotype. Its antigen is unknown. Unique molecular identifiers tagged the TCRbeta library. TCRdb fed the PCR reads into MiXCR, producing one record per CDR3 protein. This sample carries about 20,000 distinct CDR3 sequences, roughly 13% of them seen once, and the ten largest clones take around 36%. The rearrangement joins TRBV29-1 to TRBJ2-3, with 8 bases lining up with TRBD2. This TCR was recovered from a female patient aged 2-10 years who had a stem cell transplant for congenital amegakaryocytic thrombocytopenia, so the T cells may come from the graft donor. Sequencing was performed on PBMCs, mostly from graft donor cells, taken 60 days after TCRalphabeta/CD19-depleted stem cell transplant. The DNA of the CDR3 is TGCAGCGTTATCCGTACGGGACTAGGAATAGATACGCAGTATTTT. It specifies CSVIRTGLGIDTQYF.